A selection of T cell receptor beta chains follows, all from one sample in a study of OX40 agonist ivuxolimab in advanced cancers. The table came from immunoSEQ multiplex PCR; TCRdb's copy has only in-frame clones and leaves some out. The sample holds 70,000 to 95,000 clones, around four fifths seen once. The source material was CD4+ or CD8+ T cells sorted from blood, sampled in a trial of the OX40 agonist ivuxolimab. These TCRs come from an adult with an advanced solid tumor such as melanoma, head and neck, liver or kidney cancer. CDR3s include the opening cysteine and the closing phenylalanine or tryptophan. Fields, in order: J gene, clone size, V gene, D gene, CDR3 protein, CDR3 DNA. A D gene is named only where the DNA matches it firmly. Size is stated for part of the rows, as once, few or many counts, or as a class when the clone is expanded.

>TRBJ2-5|.|TRBV11-2|TRBD1
CASSRTGGAGQETQYF
TGTGCCAGCAGCCGGACAGGGGGCGCAGGTCAAGAGACCCAGTACTTC
>TRBJ1-4|.|TRBV6-5|.
CASSYSGAHNEKLFF
TGTGCCAGCAGTTACTCTGGCGCCCATAATGAAAAACTGTTTTTT
>TRBJ2-5|.|TRBV7-2|TRBD1
CASSSQGVQETQYF
TGTGCCAGCAGTTCACAGGGGGTCCAAGAGACCCAGTACTTC
>TRBJ2-3|.|TRBV2|TRBD1
CASSLTGGGDTQYF
TGTGCCAGCAGTCTGACAGGGGGCGGAGATACGCAGTATTTT
>TRBJ2-1|.|TRBV5-1|TRBD2
CASTRGREGGNEQFF
TGCGCCAGCACAAGAGGCAGGGAGGGCGGCAATGAGCAGTTCTTC
>TRBJ2-3|few|TRBV7-3|.
CASSPGGSLDTQYF
TGTGCCAGCAGCCCAGGAGGTAGTCTGGATACGCAGTATTTT
>TRBJ2-7|.|TRBV4-3|.
CASSQATEGEQYF
TGCGCCAGCAGCCAGGCCACAGAGGGCGAGCAGTACTTC
>TRBJ1-5|.|TRBV19|TRBD1
CASRKQTGGSQPQHF
TGTGCCAGCCGAAAACAAACAGGGGGCAGTCAGCCCCAGCATTTT
>TRBJ2-2|once|TRBV11-3|.
CASSLTGELFF
TGTGCCAGCAGCTTAACCGGGGAGCTGTTTTTT
>TRBJ1-4|few|TRBV2|TRBD1
CASSETGGDNEKLFF
TGTGCCAGCAGCGAGACAGGGGGGGATAATGAAAAACTGTTTTTT
>TRBJ1-5|.|TRBV4-1|TRBD1
CASSQVGGSGTDSNQPQHF
TGCGCCAGCAGCCAAGTGGGTGGATCCGGGACAGATAGCAATCAGCCCCAGCATTTT
>TRBJ1-1|.|TRBV9|.
CASSGRRNTEAFF
TGTGCCAGCAGCGGACGGCGGAACACTGAAGCTTTCTTT
>TRBJ2-3|.|TRBV10-3|TRBD2
CAIRFGGAADTQYF
TGTGCCATCAGATTCGGGGGGGCCGCAGATACGCAGTATTTT
>TRBJ1-3|.|TRBV9|.
CASSPRGGNFWAGNTIYF
TGTGCCAGCAGCCCGAGAGGAGGAAACTTTTGGGCAGGAAACACCATATATTTT
>TRBJ2-5|once|TRBV18|TRBD2
CASSPPASGGETQYF
TGTGCCAGCTCACCACCGGCTAGCGGGGGAGAGACCCAGTACTTC
>TRBJ1-2|.|TRBV6-6|.
CASSYSGASNYGYTF
TGTGCCAGCAGTTATTCAGGAGCCAGTAACTATGGCTACACCTTC
>TRBJ2-2|.|TRBV9|.
CARGLKHPAGGELFF
TGTGCCAGGGGACTTAAACACCCCGCGGGCGGGGAGCTGTTTTTT
>TRBJ1-1|.|TRBV5-8|.
CASSLGWGRGIATEAFF
TGTGCCAGCAGCTTGGGGTGGGGGCGCGGGATAGCGACTGAAGCTTTCTTT
>TRBJ1-5|few|TRBV7-9|TRBD1
CASSPQGALNQPQHF
TGTGCCAGCAGCCCACAGGGGGCTCTCAATCAGCCCCAGCATTTT
>TRBJ1-3|.|TRBV14|.
CASSQLTFSGNTIYF
TGTGCCAGCAGCCAGCTCACCTTCTCTGGAAACACCATATATTTT
>TRBJ2-2|.|TRBV7-7|TRBD2
CASSLRSGGNTGELFF
TGTGCCAGCAGCTTAAGGAGCGGGGGGAACACCGGGGAGCTGTTTTTT
>TRBJ2-2|.|TRBV28|.
CASSGNGPVHTGELFF
TGTGCCAGCAGTGGGAACGGGCCAGTACACACCGGGGAGCTGTTTTTT
>TRBJ2-1|.|TRBV11-3|TRBD2
CASGLVSGGAENEQFF
TGTGCCAGCGGCTTAGTAAGCGGGGGGGCCGAGAATGAGCAGTTCTTC
>TRBJ2-5|once|TRBV11-2|.
CASSLVSGQGRETQYF
TGTGCCAGCAGCTTAGTATCAGGTCAGGGGAGAGAGACCCAGTACTTC
>TRBJ1-3|.|TRBV2|TRBD1
CASSRRDSGNTIYF
TGTGCCAGCAGTCGGCGGGACAGTGGAAACACCATATATTTT
>TRBJ1-2|.|TRBV21-1|.
CASSKGPAFYGYTF
TGTGCCAGCAGCAAAGGTCCGGCCTTCTACGGCTACACCTTC
>TRBJ2-3|.|TRBV4-3|.
CASSQDVGAGTTDTQYF
TGCGCCAGCAGCCAAGATGTCGGGGCAGGAACCACAGATACGCAGTATTTT
>TRBJ2-3|once|TRBV7-2|.
CASSLVGRGQYF
TGTGCCAGCAGCTTAGTGGGACGGGGGCAGTATTTT
>TRBJ2-7|.|TRBV28|.
CAIFRVLVIEQYF
TGTGCCATTTTCAGGGTTTTGGTTATTGAGCAGTACTTC
>TRBJ1-2|.|TRBV7-8|.
CASSLYQSRVEANYGYTF
TGTGCCAGCAGCTTATATCAGTCTAGGGTGGAAGCTAACTATGGCTACACCTTC
>TRBJ1-6|once|TRBV28|.
CASSPGQVVRPLHF
TGTGCCAGCAGTCCAGGACAAGTTGTGAGGCCCCTCCACTTT
>TRBJ2-7|.|TRBV29-1|.
CSVGDPWEQYF
TGCAGCGTAGGGGACCCCTGGGAGCAGTACTTC
>TRBJ2-2|.|TRBV6-5|.
CASSYSKTANTGELFF
TGTGCCAGCAGTTACTCGAAGACAGCGAACACCGGGGAGCTGTTTTTT
>TRBJ2-1|.|TRBV18|TRBD1
CASSPPGTVNEQFF
TGTGCCAGCTCACCACCAGGGACAGTCAATGAGCAGTTCTTC
>TRBJ2-7|.|TRBV7-9|.
CASSLGGRSYEQYF
TGTGCCAGCAGCTTAGGCGGGCGGTCCTACGAGCAGTACTTC
>TRBJ1-2|few|TRBV30|.
CAWTDSGRTNYGYTF
TGTGCCTGGACCGACAGTGGGAGGACTAACTATGGCTACACCTTC
>TRBJ1-6|.|TRBV18|.
CASSPGCPPCTLHF
TGTGCCAGCTCACCGGGGTGCCCACCTTGCACCCTCCACTTT
>TRBJ1-3|.|TRBV4-3|.
CASSQDLSRVGNTIYF
TGCGCCAGCAGCCAAGATTTGAGCAGGGTGGGAAACACCATATATTTT
>TRBJ1-4|.|TRBV28|.
CASSLLLGAEKLFF
TGTGCCAGCAGTTTATTGTTAGGGGCTGAAAAACTGTTTTTT
>TRBJ1-4|.|TRBV19|.
CASSSTGNEKLFF
TGTGCCAGTAGTTCGACCGGGAATGAAAAACTGTTTTTT
>TRBJ1-4|.|TRBV10-3|.
CAIRAQGLNEKLFF
TGTGCCATCAGGGCCCAAGGCCTGAATGAAAAACTGTTTTTT
>TRBJ1-2|.|TRBV19|TRBD1
CASSIVDREGGYTF
TGTGCCAGTAGTATAGTCGACAGGGAAGGTGGCTACACCTTC
>TRBJ1-1|.|TRBV5-4|TRBD1
CASSLDTGGEAFF
TGTGCCAGCAGCTTGGACACAGGGGGTGAAGCTTTCTTT
>TRBJ2-1|.|TRBV7-3|.
CASSPHRSSYNEQFF
TGTGCCAGCAGCCCTCACAGGAGCTCCTACAATGAGCAGTTCTTC
>TRBJ2-2|.|TRBV30|.
CAWDGRGTGELFF
TGTGCCTGGGATGGTCGGGGCACCGGGGAGCTGTTTTTT
>TRBJ1-5|.|TRBV7-2|.
CASSFGTGRGEPQHF
TGTGCCAGCAGCTTTGGTACAGGTAGAGGGGAGCCCCAGCATTTT
>TRBJ2-7|few|TRBV27|TRBD1
CASSSRDRGLVAYEQYF
TGTGCCAGCAGTTCGCGAGACAGGGGGCTAGTCGCCTACGAGCAGTACTTC
>TRBJ2-2|.|TRBV4-3|.
CASSQTPTENTGELFF
TGCGCCAGCAGCCAGACCCCGACTGAGAACACCGGGGAGCTGTTTTTT
>TRBJ1-2|few|TRBV7-2|.
CASTPRVGGYTF
TGTGCCAGCACCCCAAGAGTCGGAGGCTACACCTTC
>TRBJ2-3|.|TRBV27|TRBD1
CASSLDRGTDTQYF
TGTGCCAGCAGTCTGGACAGGGGGACAGATACGCAGTATTTT
>TRBJ2-1|.|TRBV7-6|TRBD2
CASSERGGRYNEQFF
TGTGCCAGCAGCGAGCGGGGGGGCCGTTACAATGAGCAGTTCTTC
>TRBJ1-1|.|TRBV7-2|.
CASSLSTQYQNTEAFF
TGTGCCAGCAGCCTCTCGACGCAGTATCAGAACACTGAAGCTTTCTTT
>TRBJ1-4|.|TRBV19|.
CASTTRGVTTNEKLFF
TGTGCCAGCACCACAAGGGGGGTAACAACTAATGAAAAACTGTTTTTT
>TRBJ1-5|.|TRBV4-3|.
CASSQVGFQPQHF
TGCGCCAGCAGCCAAGTGGGGTTCCAGCCCCAGCATTTT
>TRBJ2-1|.|TRBV19|.
CASSIGSISYNEQFF
TGTGCCAGTAGTATCGGCAGCATCTCCTACAATGAGCAGTTCTTC
>TRBJ1-4|.|TRBV27|.
CASGDLGGGEKLFF
TGTGCCAGCGGGGATCTAGGGGGAGGGGAAAAACTGTTTTTT
>TRBJ1-2|.|TRBV9|.
CASSVGWGGDYGYTF
TGTGCCAGCAGCGTAGGGTGGGGGGGCGACTATGGCTACACCTTC